Below, 20 T cell receptor beta chains from the same sample are listed, as sequenced in a study of blood T cell repertoires in COVID-19. The protocol was immunoSEQ multiplex PCR, while the TCRdb copy is restricted to in-frame clones and leaves out a portion. The data hold around 130,000 clones, with 88% observed a single time. The sequencing sample was made of peripheral blood. The receptors come from a man aged 60 to 75 with active or convalescent COVID-19.

This chain uses TRBV9 with TRBJ2-2, with 9 bases fitting TRBD2. The J segment lost 0 bases and the V segment lost 4 bases, leaving 4 bases of the junction unmatched. The CDR3 length is 16 residues. Germline V CDR1 and CDR2: SGDLS, YYNGEE. CDR3 sequence (DNA): TGTGCCAGCAGCCTATTAGCGGGAGCGAACACCGGGGAGCTGTTTTTT. Protein sequence: CASSLLAGANTGELFF.

V and J are TRBV18 and TRBJ2-1; tentatively, D is TRBD2 (6 bases). Trimming took off 4 bases at V and 6 bases at J, with 16 bases between the two ends. This CDR3 spans 15 amino acids. CDR1 KGHSH and CDR2 LQKENI come from the germline V gene. The CDR3 is CASSLDTGGVNEQFF. In DNA form, the CDR3 reads TGTGCCAGCTCACTTGACACCGGAGGGGTCAATGAGCAGTTCTTC. Full variable domain (missing parts from reference TRBV18 and TRBJ2-1): NAGVMQNPRHLVRRRGQEARLRCSPMKGHSHVYWYRQLPEEGLKFMVYLQKENIIDESGMPKERFSAEFPKEGPSILRIQQVVRGDSAAYFCASSLDTGGVNEQFFGPGTRLTVL.

The chain carries TRBV5-5 and TRBJ1-2; 9 positions agree with TRBD1. This CDR3 has 14 residues. Germline-derived CDR1 and CDR2 are SGHKS and YYEKEE (reference sequence). With 4 bases clipped from V and 4 bases from J, the junction kept 5 bases outside the gene matches. The CDR3 loop reads CASSSGQGSYGYTF. In DNA form, the CDR3 reads TGTGCCAGCAGCAGTGGACAGGGGTCCTATGGCTACACCTTC.

V gene TRBV5-1 combines with J gene TRBJ1-2; 10 bases are a match to TRBD1. Germline CDR1 is SGHRS and CDR2 is YFSETQ. The length of the CDR3 is 16 residues. V trimming: 4 bases; J trimming: 4 bases; junction bases outside the gene matches: 10. CDR3: CASSLAGTGAIYGYTF. The CDR3 DNA sequence: TGCGCCAGCAGCCTCGCCGGGACAGGGGCCATCTATGGCTACACCTTC. Looking up the rest from reference TRBV5-1 and TRBJ1-2 gives the full variable domain: KAGVTQTPRYLIKTRGQQVTLSCSPISGHRSVSWYQQTPGQGLQFLFEYFSETQRNKGNFPGRFSGRQFSNSRSEMNVSTLELGDSALYLCASSLAGTGAIYGYTFGSGTRLTVV.

This clone appeared a single time. The gene calls are TRBV15 and TRBJ1-1; D perhaps matches TRBD1 (5 bases). The CDR3 sequence is 16 residues long. From germline, CDR1 is LNHNV and CDR2 YYDKDF (reference sequence). The V end was cut by 0 bases, the J end by 3 bases, with 14 bases between. In nucleotides, the CDR3 is TGTGCCACCAGCAGAGATATGGGAGGGGACGACACTGAAGCTTTCTTT. It encodes CATSRDMGGDDTEAFF.

The chain recombines TRBV5-6 with TRBJ1-1; D is ambiguous. CDR1 SGHDT and CDR2 YYEEEE come from the germline V gene. The CDR3 covers 15 residues. V was shortened by 4 bases and J by 1 base, with 14 bases between the two germline ends. CDR3 in DNA: TGTGCCAGCAGCCGTCGGGAGTCGAGGAACACTGAAGCTTTCTTT. It encodes CASSRRESRNTEAFF.

CDR3 DNA sequence: TGTGCCAGCACTCTCGTTGGGGGGGGTGGGACAGATACGCAGTATTTT. Translation: CASTLVGGGGTDTQYF. The V gene is TRBV28, the J gene TRBJ2-3; 7 bases match TRBD2. The CDR3 covers 16 residues. Trimming at V came to 7 bases and at J to 3 bases, leaving 13 bases not matched to a gene. Germline loops: CDR1 MDHEN, CDR2 SYDVKM.

The chain uses TRBV19 and TRBJ2-2; TRBD2 agrees at 10 bases. The germline CDR1 and CDR2 sequences are LNHDA and SQIVND (reference sequence). After removal of 5 bases from V and 4 bases from J, the junction contained 10 bases not matched to a gene. The CDR3 loop spans 17 amino acids. The CDR3 DNA reads TGTGCCAGTAGTGGCGGGGCTAGCGGGAGTCTCACCGGGGAGCTGTTTTTT. Translating it yields CASSGGASGSLTGELFF.

The CDR3 spells CASSPPPQRAKNIQYF. The DNA for the CDR3 is TGTGCCAGCAGCCCCCCGCCACAGAGAGCCAAAAACATTCAGTACTTC. The chain couples TRBV6-2 or TRBV6-3 to TRBJ2-4; unclear D gene. Trimming cost V 6 bases and J 0 bases, with 15 bases left between them. Germline V gene sequence: CDR1 MNHEY, CDR2 SVGEGT. CDR3 length equals 16 residues.

This clone was picked up one time. The chain carries TRBV5-1 and TRBJ1-4; 9 bases line up with TRBD1. The CDR3 length is 15 residues. Germline V gene sequence: CDR1 SGHRS, CDR2 YFSETQ. The ends lost 5 bases at V and 8 bases at J; junction bases unmatched: 10. The CDR3 sequence: CASSSGGQGVEKLFF. CDR3 coding DNA: TGCGCCAGCAGTTCAGGGGGACAGGGAGTGGAAAAACTGTTTTTT.

The chain carries TRBV18 and TRBJ2-7; D remains unclear. The CDR3 is 13 residues long. The V and J ends lost 2 bases and 2 bases respectively, with 7 bases between them. Germline loops: CDR1 KGHSH, CDR2 LQKENI. DNA of the CDR3: TGTGCCAGCTCACCATCCCAAACCTACGAGCAGTACTTC. Translation gives CASSPSQTYEQYF.

This rearrangement joins TRBV28 to TRBJ1-2; D perhaps matches TRBD1 (6 bases). This CDR3 has 16 amino acids. Germline loops: CDR1 MDHEN, CDR2 SYDVKM. V lost 4 bases and J 3 bases, leaving 18 bases between the germline ends. CDR3 coding DNA: TGTGCCAGCAGTTCGCTTTCGGGGGGCTTTTACTATGGCTACACCTTC. This encodes CASSSLSGGFYYGYTF.

This chain joins TRBV27 and TRBJ2-1; possible D gene TRBD2, 6 bases. Trimming pared 6 bases from V and 8 bases from J, leaving 17 bases between. Germline V gene lookup returns CDR1 MNHEY and CDR2 SMNVEV (reference sequence). The CDR3 totals 14 residues. The CDR3 here is CASSTSGALDEQFF. The CDR3 DNA follows: TGTGCCAGCAGCACCTCGGGAGCTCTGGATGAGCAGTTCTTC.

The rearrangement links TRBV28 to TRBJ2-5; D is possibly TRBD1 (6 bases). The CDR3 has 12 amino acids. Deletions cut 4 bases from V and 9 bases from J, with 12 bases between. Germline V gene lookup returns CDR1 MDHEN and CDR2 SYDVKM. The CDR3 coding sequence is TGTGCCAGCAGTTCTAGCCCAGGGGCCCAGTACTTC. Translating gives CASSSSPGAQYF. Supplemented by reference TRBV28 and TRBJ2-5, the full variable domain reads DVKVTQSSRYLVKRTGEKVFLECVQDMDHENMFWYRQDPGLGLRLIYFSYDVKMKEKGDIPEGYSVSREKKERFSLILESASTNQTSMYLCASSSSPGAQYFGPGTRLLVL.

This chain uses TRBV24-1 with TRBJ1-5; D gene unclear. V lost 5 bases to trimming and J lost 3 bases, with 7 bases between them. The CDR3 consists of 13 residues. Germline V gene data show CDR1 as KGHDR and CDR2 as SFDVKD. CDR3 amino acids: CATSVGFNQPQHF. Written as DNA, the CDR3 is TGTGCCACCAGTGTCGGGTTCAATCAGCCCCAGCATTTT.

The genes are TRBV5-5 and TRBJ2-1, with a weak D call TRBD2 (6 bases). CDR3 size: 14 residues. The V end lost 4 bases, the J end lost 12 bases, and 20 bases lay between the germline ends. The germline CDR1 and CDR2 sequences are SGHKS and YYEKEE (reference sequence). CDR3 in amino acids: CASSPLRGNQGQFF. The CDR3 DNA follows: TGTGCCAGCAGCCCCCTCCGCGGGAATCAAGGGCAGTTCTTC.

V is TRBV6-4 and J is TRBJ2-3; D might be TRBD2 (6 bases). The CDR3 sequence is 16 residues long. Germline CDR1 and CDR2: MRHNA and SNTAGT. V was cut by 4 bases and J by 1 base, with 15 bases left in between. The CDR3 DNA reads as TGTGCCAGCAGTGGCTCTTTTCCTAGCGGCACAGATACGCAGTATTTT. As protein: CASSGSFPSGTDTQYF.

The genes are TRBV7-9 and TRBJ2-2, with D unclear. The CDR3 runs to 15 residues. The V end lost 5 bases, the J end lost 4 bases, and 14 bases lay between the germline ends. The germline gives CDR1 SEHNR, CDR2 FQNEAQ (reference sequence). The CDR3 region has the DNA TGTGCCAGCAGCATGCACTCCGGTGTCACCGGGGAGCTGTTTTTT. Protein sequence: CASSMHSGVTGELFF.

V usage is TRBV19 and J usage is TRBJ2-3; D gene ambiguous. The length of the CDR3 is 11 residues. Trimming pared 3 bases from V and 4 bases from J, leaving 2 bases between. Germline V lookup: CDR1 LNHDA, CDR2 SQIVND (reference sequence). CDR3 sequence (DNA): TGTGCCAGTAGTATCGCAGATACGCAGTATTTT. Protein: CASSIADTQYF. Full variable domain (outside the CDR3, taken from reference TRBV19 and TRBJ2-3): DGGITQSPKYLFRKEGQNVTLSCEQNLNHDAMYWYRQDPGQGLRLIYYSQIVNDFQKGDIAEGYSVSREKKESFPLTVTSAQKNPTAFYLCASSIADTQYFGPGTRLTVL.

This chain links TRBV6-5 with TRBJ1-4; D possibly corresponds to TRBD1 (6 bases). The CDR3 runs 13 residues. The germline gives CDR1 MNHEY, CDR2 SVGAGI. V was cut by 6 bases and J by 5 bases, with 10 bases left in between. The CDR3 region is CASSYTGNEKLFF. The CDR3 DNA reads TGTGCCAGCAGCTACACAGGGAATGAAAAACTGTTTTTT.